The T cell receptor beta chain described here comes from a study of cytomegalovirus exposure and HLA in healthy donors. Overall study: A prior study identified just under 120 million unique TCR beta sequences from about 180 million T cells. Study outcomes and limitations: In an earlier analysis, most TCR beta V segments were productive about 87% or about 30% of the time.

V lost 4 bases, J lost 3 bases, and 5 bases stayed unmatched. Germline V gene data show CDR1 as LNHNV and CDR2 as YYDKDF (reference sequence). This CDR3 is 14 amino acids long. 60 Vbeta and 13 Jbeta primers were used in PCR. Method: immunoSEQ multiplex PCR; TCRdb's copy keeps in-frame clones and lacks some. The sample spans roughly 120,000 clones; the ten largest clones claim more than 3.5%. To note about this clone: Its antigen is unidentified.

The clonotype was recovered from a man in his thirties or forties in good health and CMV-seronegative. Sample: PBMCs. The gene calls are TRBV15 and TRBJ1-1; 7 nucleotides match TRBD1. The CDR3: CATSTNRGYTEAFF. CDR3 in DNA: TGTGCCACCAGCACCAACAGGGGTTACACTGAAGCTTTCTTT.